The following is a T cell receptor beta chain sequence with its context. Its recognized antigen is unknown. Base qualities are not at hand, and no much larger clone is one base apart. The CDR3 contains 16 residues, cysteine and phenylalanine counted. Only the CDR3 DNA is retained, 48 bases long and in frame from the first base. CDR1 and CDR2 are drawn from the germline V gene: MGHDK, SYGVNS. V lost 2 bases and J lost 0 bases; the stretch between them is 13 bases long. The collaborating institutions used their own protocols to collect whole blood in K2EDTA tubes. For TCRbeta analysis, collaborator samples were shipped as frozen whole blood, as isolated PBMCs, or as DNA extracted from either sample type. The source of the sample is a study of blood T cell repertoires in COVID-19 (dated by TCRdb to 2020 to 2021). General notes on the study: Collaborator samples came from the United States, Italy and Spain and covered acute and convalescent phases of COVID-19. A freely available public database, intended as a resource for researchers studying the immune response to SARS-CoV-2, is where the repertoires were released. Where available, HLA class I and class II types were taken from metadata supplied by the sample provider and were not determined by assay-based typing. Subjects who had been exposed to COVID-19, were actively infected with it, or had recovered from it provided the deeply sampled blood TCRbeta repertoires that made up the dataset. Samples were obtained from the ongoing ImmuneRACE study (first 160 participants) and from 1,254 subjects provided by 6 global collaborators. The sample metadata nearly always contained a de-identified subject ID, COVID-19 status, age in years and sex. The prospective study material was composed of cDNA or gDNA derived from T cells, B-cell-depleted T cells, or PBMCs.

The immunoSEQ Assay, a bias-controlled multiplex PCR, was used to amplify TCRbeta CDR3 regions from genomic DNA. The paper's data handling went like this. Within the assay, amplification of reference gene primers was used to estimate how many nucleated cells each sample contained. To quantify the absolute abundance of each unique TCRbeta CDR3 rearrangement, sequence reads were collapsed and filtered. For each sample, productive Simpson clonality was calculated as the square root of Simpson's diversity index over productive rearrangements. The immuneACCESS repertoire file appears here via TCRdb, limited to in-frame rearrangements. These files lack a portion of the clones; in checked studies, under half of the deficit traces to unresolved V genes, and the cause of the others is not known. That table is the source of V, J and clone size, and D and trimming were worked out from the DNA. Present in this sample are around 63,000 clones, 88% of which were seen just once. In total, the top ten clones hold 3.5% of the sample.

Findings and caveats that apply to the study as a whole: Clinical and demographic metadata were provided uncurated, with the amount varying by source and participant.

This clonotype originated in a man aged 45-65 years with active COVID-19. Here the chain combines TRBV25-1 and TRBJ2-5; the D gene is possibly TRBD1, with 6 bases matching. Sample: peripheral blood. The bases are TGTGCCAGCAGTGAACGGGACACTTGGTACCAAGAGACCCAGTACTTC. It translates to CASSERDTWYQETQYF.